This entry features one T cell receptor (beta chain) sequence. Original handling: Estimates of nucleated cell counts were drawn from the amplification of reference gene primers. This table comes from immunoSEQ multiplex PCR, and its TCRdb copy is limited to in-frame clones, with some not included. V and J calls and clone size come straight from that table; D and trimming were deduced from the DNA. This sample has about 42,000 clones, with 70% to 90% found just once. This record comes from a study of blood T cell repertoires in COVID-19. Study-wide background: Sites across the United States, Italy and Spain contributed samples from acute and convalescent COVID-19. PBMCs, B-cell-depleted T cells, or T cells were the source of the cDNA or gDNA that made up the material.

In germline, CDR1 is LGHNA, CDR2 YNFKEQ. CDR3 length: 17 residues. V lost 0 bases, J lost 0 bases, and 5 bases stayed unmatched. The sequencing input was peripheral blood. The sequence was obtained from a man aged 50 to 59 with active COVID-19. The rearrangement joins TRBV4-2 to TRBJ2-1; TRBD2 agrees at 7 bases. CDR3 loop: CASSQDGLADSYNEQFF. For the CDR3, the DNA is TGTGCCAGCAGCCAAGATGGCCTAGCGGACTCCTACAATGAGCAGTTCTTC.